The clone carrying this T cell receptor beta chain showed up many times. No antigen is known for it. The CDR3 is 14 residues long. CDR1 is MNHNY and CDR2 is SVGAGI in the germline V gene (reference sequence). The junction had 2 bases not matched to a gene; V was cut back by 4 bases and J by 3 bases. This sample is part of a study of T cell repertoires in cytomegalovirus infection. Study-level background: Based on public TCR beta signatures, there were indications of CMV infection and of a matching HLA type. The study's findings and limits: HLA-C-restricted CMV-specific TCR beta clonotypes prevailed in the ex vivo response.

TCRdb reanalysed the reads using MiXCR and keeps one entry per CDR3 protein. The table lists a few hundred thousand distinct CDR3 sequences, roughly 10% of them singletons, with roughly 16% in the top ten. This chain connects TRBV6-6 to TRBJ2-5; TRBD1 agrees at 10 bases. The sequencing sample was made of PBMCs. This receptor was obtained from a human donor in good health (CMV status not recorded). Some clones in this sample may be carry-over from other donors' samples. The CDR3 here is CASSSGQGEETQYF. The CDR3 nucleotides are TGTGCCAGCAGTTCCGGACAGGGGGAAGAGACCCAGTACTTC.